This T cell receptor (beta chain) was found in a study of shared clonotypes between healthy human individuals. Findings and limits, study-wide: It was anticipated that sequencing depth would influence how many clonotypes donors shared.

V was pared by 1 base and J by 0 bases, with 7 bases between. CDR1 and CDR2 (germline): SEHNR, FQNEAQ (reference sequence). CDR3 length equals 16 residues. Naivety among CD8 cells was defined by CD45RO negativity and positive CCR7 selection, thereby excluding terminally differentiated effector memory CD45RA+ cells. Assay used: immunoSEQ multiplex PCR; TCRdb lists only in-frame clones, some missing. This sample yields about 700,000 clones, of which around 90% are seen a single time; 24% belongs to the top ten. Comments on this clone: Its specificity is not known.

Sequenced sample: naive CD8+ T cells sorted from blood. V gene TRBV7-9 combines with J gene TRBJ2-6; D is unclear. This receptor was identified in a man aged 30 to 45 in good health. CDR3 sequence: CASSLGFGSGANVLTF. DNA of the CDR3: TGTGCCAGCAGCTTAGGGTTTGGCTCTGGGGCCAACGTCCTGACTTTC.